This T cell receptor delta chain was identified during a study of γδ T cells in repeated Plasmodium falciparum infection. Study background: Each infection was followed by sampling at 21 days, plus baseline and some pre-infection draws.

V lost 3 bases, J lost 3 bases, and 37 bases stayed unmatched. The CDR3 runs to 26 residues. CDR1 is TSWWSYY, CDR2 QGS, per germline. TRG and TRD sequences were obtained from every sorted gammadelta sample. TCRdb re-processed the multiplex PCR reads using CATT. The repertoire holds roughly 86,000 delta-chain clones, with 1.4% to 1.5% as singletons. Gammadelta T cells were flow-sorted from PBMC into Vgamma9/Vdelta2+ and Vdelta2-negative populations for bulk analysis. In its sample, this clone was seen many times. Sequencing input: gamma-delta T cells from blood. The clonotype comes from a pool of human donors (malaria-infected and uninfected, not separated). The chain links TRDV1 to TRDJ2; 7 nucleotides match TRDD3. CDR3 DNA: TGTGCTCTTGGGGAGTATCCTCCGGGAATGATACCACCCTGGGGATATCGGAAGATTGTGACAGCACAACTCTTCTTT. This sequence encodes CALGEYPPGMIPPWGYRKIVTAQLFF.